This T cell receptor beta chain was sequenced during a study of response to subunit inactivated influenza vaccine. Overall study findings and caveats: It was the authors' suggestion that each seasonal influenza vaccination recruits few new T cells.

TCRdb passed the RT-PCR reads through MiXCR, listing each CDR3 protein once. The sample lists 490,000 or so distinct CDR3 sequences, less than 10% occurring once. Details on this clonotype: What it binds is unknown.

With 4 bases removed from V and 5 bases from J, the gap between germline ends came to 17 bases. Per germline, CDR1 MNHEY and CDR2 SVGAGI. This CDR3 is built from 16 residues. J is TRBJ2-2 and V is TRBV6-5; no clear D. The source is a man aged 50-75 years who received an inactivated influenza vaccine. Sequenced material: PBMCs from blood, taken less than 30 months after vaccination. The CDR3, as DNA: TGTGCCAGCAGTTTACTTTCAGAAGGACGAACCGGGGAGCTGTTTTTT. Its translation: CASSLLSEGRTGELFF.